These 20 T cell receptor beta chains originate from one sample sequenced in a study of T cell responses to AZD1222 COVID-19 vaccine. The method was immunoSEQ multiplex PCR; TCRdb's version includes in-frame clones alone and lacks a portion of them. Of around 120,000 clones in the sample, approximately 90% were seen once. The sequenced sample was peripheral blood, obtained on day 0 of AZD1222 vaccination. The receptors were gathered from an adult in good health.

V usage is TRBV4-1 and J usage is TRBJ1-1; no clear D. Germline CDR1 MGHRA, CDR2 YSYEKL. V lost 1 base and J lost 5, with 11 bases in between. CDR3 length equals 14 residues. This chain's CDR3 is CASSQVGRRTEAFF. DNA for the CDR3: TGCGCCAGCAGCCAAGTAGGGCGGAGGACTGAAGCTTTCTTT.

The rearrangement joins TRBV19 to TRBJ1-2, with 7 nucleotides matching TRBD1. J gave up 1 base and V 6 bases, and 11 bases lay outside the gene matches. The CDR3 length is 16 residues. CDR1 and CDR2 (germline): LNHDA, SQIVND (reference sequence). The CDR3 nucleotides are TGTGCCAGTAGGGATACCCGGACAGGTCGTAACTATGGCTACACCTTC. It yields the protein CASRDTRTGRNYGYTF.

The rearrangement links TRBV27 to TRBJ1-4, with 7 bases identical to TRBD1. Looked up from germline, CDR1 is MNHEY and CDR2 is SMNVEV (reference sequence). Unmatched junction bases numbered 4, after V lost 6 bases and J lost 6 bases. The CDR3 has 13 amino acids. This CDR3 is CASRQQGYEKLFF. The DNA of the CDR3 is TGTGCCAGCAGGCAACAGGGGTATGAAAAACTGTTTTTT.

The gene calls are TRBV6-2 or TRBV6-3 and TRBJ1-5; possible D gene TRBD1, 5 bases. CDR1 and CDR2 from the germline V gene are MNHEY and SVGEGT. The CDR3 loop spans 18 amino acids. The V end lost 2 bases, the J end lost 0 bases, and 17 bases lay between the germline ends. The CDR3 DNA reads TGTGCCAGCAGTTACGGGGGACGAAATCTGTATAGCAATCAGCCCCAGCATTTT. Protein: CASSYGGRNLYSNQPQHF.

The chain couples TRBV9 to TRBJ1-1, with D unclear. Germline assignment: CDR1 SGDLS and CDR2 YYNGEE. The CDR3 has 13 residues. Trimming left V 2 bases short and J 8 bases short, with 13 bases between. The chain's CDR3 is CASSVSPYSEAFF. The DNA of the CDR3 is TGTGCCAGCAGCGTCTCTCCTTATAGCGAAGCTTTCTTT. The whole variable domain, remainder taken from reference TRBV9 and TRBJ1-1, is DSGVTQTPKHLITATGQRVTLRCSPRSGDLSVYWYQQSLDQGLQFLIQYYNGEERAKGNILERFSAQQFPDLHSELNLSSLELGDSALYFCASSVSPYSEAFFGQGTRLTVV.

This clone came up once. The CDR3 DNA reads as TGTGCCAGCAGTTATTTAGAGACAGGGTTTCGGTATGGCTACACCTTC. Translating it yields CASSYLETGFRYGYTF. The chain combines TRBV6-5 with TRBJ1-2; 7 positions match TRBD1. Germline assignment: CDR1 MNHEY and CDR2 SVGAGI. The trim removed 3 bases at V and 5 bases at J, leaving 12 bases unmatched. This CDR3 spans 16 amino acids.

This clone has a single count. The genes are TRBV9 and TRBJ1-2; 10 bases line up with TRBD1. V lost 3 bases to trimming and J lost 5 bases; unmatched junction nucleotides: 16. The germline V gene encodes CDR1 SGDLS and CDR2 YYNGEE. The CDR3 spans 18 residues. The CDR3, as DNA: TGTGCCAGCAGCGCCTCCGGGACAGGGGCCACTCTGGGATATGGCTACACCTTC. Residues: CASSASGTGATLGYGYTF.

V is TRBV19 and J is TRBJ2-7; the D gene is possibly TRBD1 (6 bases). Germline CDR1 and CDR2: LNHDA and SQIVND (reference sequence). V lost 3 bases, J lost 4 bases, and 25 bases lay in between. There are 18 residues in the CDR3. The CDR3 bases are TGTGCCAGTAGTATGGGGGCAGGGTCTCCCTCCGGCCGATACGAGCAGTACTTC. Its translation: CASSMGAGSPSGRYEQYF.

The chain combines TRBV12-3 or TRBV12-4 with TRBJ1-1, with a tentative D call TRBD1 (5 bases). The CDR3 runs to 13 residues. Trimming stripped 5 bases from V and 10 bases from J, with 17 bases between. Here the CDR3 reads CASSHGRQRLAFF. For the CDR3, the DNA is TGTGCCAGCAGTCACGGGAGACAGAGACTAGCTTTCTTT.

V is TRBV2 and J is TRBJ1-3; no clear D gene. The CDR3 is 14 residues long. Trimming cost V 7 bases and J 2 bases, with 12 bases left between them. In germline, CDR1 is SNHLY, CDR2 FYNNEI. CDR3 nucleotides: TGTGCCAGCAACGACGCCAGAACTGGAAACACCATATATTTT. It yields the protein CASNDARTGNTIYF. Complete variable domain (other parts from reference TRBV2 and TRBJ1-3): EPEVTQTPSHQVTQMGQEVILRCVPISNHLYFYWYRQILGQKVEFLVSFYNNEISEKSEIFDDQFSVERPDGSNFTLKIRSTKLEDSAMYFCASNDARTGNTIYFGEGSWLTVV.

The rearrangement links TRBV6-2 or TRBV6-3 to TRBJ1-6, with 7 bases aligning to TRBD1. V trimming: 2 bases; J trimming: 2 bases; junction bases outside the gene matches: 9. Germline V gives CDR1 MNHEY, CDR2 SVGEGT. This CDR3 comprises 18 residues. CDR3 coding DNA: TGTGCCAGCAGTTACGGCTTCGGGCAGGGGGCCTATAATTCACCCCTCCACTTT. This translates into CASSYGFGQGAYNSPLHF.

This clone has a handful of counts. This chain connects TRBV7-3 to TRBJ2-7, with 7 bases matching TRBD1. The CDR3 loop spans 15 amino acids. J lost 0 bases, V lost 8 bases, and 10 bases had no gene match. Germline V lookup: CDR1 SGHTA, CDR2 FQGTGA. For the CDR3, the DNA is TGTGCCAGCTCCCAGGTAGACAGGGCCTCCTACGAGCAGTACTTC. It encodes CASSQVDRASYEQYF.

This clone was seen a single time. The V call is TRBV11-3, the J call TRBJ2-3; 9 positions agree with TRBD1. This CDR3 has 13 residues. The V gene end was trimmed by 6 bases and the J gene end by 4 bases; junction bases not matched to a gene: 2. Germline CDR1 reads SGHNT; CDR2 reads YENEEA. CDR3 nucleotides: TGTGCCAGCAGAGACAGGGGGGCAGATACGCAGTATTTT. Protein sequence: CASRDRGADTQYF.

V gene TRBV6-2 or TRBV6-3 combines with J gene TRBJ1-1, with D possibly TRBD1 on 5 matching bases. The germline V and J ends were trimmed by 5 bases and 1 base, with 17 bases remaining between them. CDR1 and CDR2 (germline): MNHEY, SVGEGT. There are 16 residues in the CDR3. Here the CDR3 DNA reads TGTGCCAGCAGTGGCACCAGGGAAGTAACGAACACTGAAGCTTTCTTT. Encoded protein: CASSGTREVTNTEAFF.

The chain is built from TRBV5-1 and TRBJ2-1; TRBD2 matches at 13 bases. Trimming took 3 bases from V and 5 from J; bases not matched to a gene: 8. CDR3 length: 17 amino acids. CDR1 is SGHRS and CDR2 is YFSETQ in the germline V gene. The CDR3 here is CASSSRTSGGRHNEQFF. In DNA, the CDR3 is TGCGCCAGCAGCTCAAGGACTAGCGGGGGTCGACACAATGAGCAGTTCTTC.

The rearrangement links TRBV6-2 or TRBV6-3 to TRBJ1-4; 12 nucleotides match TRBD1. J lost 5 bases, V lost 6 bases, and 4 bases had no gene match. Germline loops: CDR1 MNHEY, CDR2 SVGEGT. CDR3 length: 15 amino acids. The CDR3 sequence: CASSTGTGGNEKLFF. In DNA form, the CDR3 reads TGTGCCAGCAGCACCGGGACAGGGGGCAATGAAAAACTGTTTTTT.

V usage is TRBV2 and J usage is TRBJ1-2; possible D gene TRBD1, 6 bases. This CDR3 has 12 residues. Germline V CDR1 and CDR2: SNHLY, FYNNEI. Trimming left V 8 bases short and J 5 bases short, with 12 bases between. This CDR3 reads CASQGQKYGYTF. DNA of the CDR3: TGTGCCAGCCAAGGACAGAAGTATGGCTACACCTTC.

This clone was picked up one time. The gene calls are TRBV5-1 and TRBJ2-7; TRBD1 agrees at 8 bases. CDR3 size: 16 residues. Germline V gene sequence: CDR1 SGHRS, CDR2 YFSETQ. V lost 2 bases to trimming and J lost 3 bases; unmatched junction nucleotides: 10. CDR3 residues: CASSFDRDRKFYEQYF. The CDR3, as DNA: TGCGCCAGCAGCTTCGATAGGGACAGGAAATTCTACGAGCAGTACTTC.

This clone was recorded only once. The chain uses TRBV24-1 and TRBJ2-2; D uncertain. The CDR3 sequence is 17 residues long. The V gene's germline CDR1 is KGHDR and CDR2 SFDVKD. Trimming left V 3 bases short and J 1 base short, with 14 bases between. The CDR3 spells CATSDHPLKWNTGELFF. The CDR3 region has the DNA TGTGCCACCAGTGATCACCCCTTGAAATGGAACACCGGGGAGCTGTTTTTT.

The chain carries TRBV6-5 and TRBJ1-5; TRBD1 might be the D (5 bases). From germline, CDR1 is MNHEY and CDR2 SVGAGI. CDR3 size: 15 residues. V was clipped by 6 bases and J by 7 bases, with 19 bases between them. The CDR3 is CASSNGQGSRQPQHF. In nucleotides, the CDR3 is TGTGCCAGCAGCAACGGGCAGGGATCTCGACAGCCCCAGCATTTT.